This T cell receptor beta chain was retrieved from a study of T cells in Graves' hyperthyroidism and ophthalmopathy. This CDR3 has 12 residues. In germline, CDR1 is SNHLY, CDR2 FYNNEI. The investigators amplified TCR beta CDR3 regions from RNA transcripts. The HTBI primer set drove a first-round RT-PCR of the TCR CDR3. MiXCR, applied by TCRdb to the multiplex PCR reads, yields one record per CDR3 protein. The sample consists of 650,000 to 750,000 distinct CDR3 sequences, less than 15% of them appearing once. About this clonotype: A much larger clone differs by one base, so this may be a read error.

The rearrangement joins TRBV2 to TRBJ2-7; D gene uncertain. The J call may be in error: the DNA end matches TRBJ2-1 better. The sample taken for sequencing was blood. The origin of this receptor is a woman between 18 and 29 years old with Graves' hyperthyroidism. DNA of the CDR3: TGTGCCAGCACCCCCCCGGCCTACGAGCAGTTCTTC. Its protein is CASTPPAYEQFF.